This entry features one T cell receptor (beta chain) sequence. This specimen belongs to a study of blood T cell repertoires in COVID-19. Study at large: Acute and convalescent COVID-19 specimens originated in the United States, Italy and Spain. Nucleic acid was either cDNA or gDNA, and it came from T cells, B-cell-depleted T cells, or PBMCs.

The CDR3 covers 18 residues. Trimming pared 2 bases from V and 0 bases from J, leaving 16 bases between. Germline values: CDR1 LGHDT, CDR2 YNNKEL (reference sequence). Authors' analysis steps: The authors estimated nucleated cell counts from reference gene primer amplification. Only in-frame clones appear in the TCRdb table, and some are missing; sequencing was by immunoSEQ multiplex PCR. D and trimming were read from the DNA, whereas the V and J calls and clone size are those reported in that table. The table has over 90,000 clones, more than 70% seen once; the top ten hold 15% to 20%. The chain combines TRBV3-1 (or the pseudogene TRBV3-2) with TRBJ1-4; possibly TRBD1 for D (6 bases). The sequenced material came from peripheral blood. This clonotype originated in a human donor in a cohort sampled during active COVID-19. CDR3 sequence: CASSQSRTGFATNEKLFF. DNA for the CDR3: TGTGCCAGCAGCCAATCGCGAACAGGGTTCGCAACTAATGAAAAACTGTTTTTT.